A selection of T cell receptor beta chains follows, all from one sample in a study of T cell responses to AZD1222 COVID-19 vaccine. Generated by immunoSEQ multiplex PCR, the TCRdb table keeps only in-frame clones and is missing some. The table lists 120,000 or so clones, about nine tenths of them singletons, with 6% to 9% in the top ten. The sample here was peripheral blood, taken on day 0 of AZD1222 vaccination. All receptors derive from an adult in good health. Both conserved end residues are part of each CDR3. Fields, in order: V gene, CDR3 length, J gene, D gene, clone size, CDR3 protein, CDR3 DNA. The D gene is left open where the match is weak. Only part of the rows carry a size: once, few, many, or a class if the clone is expanded.

TRBV10-2	12	TRBJ1-5	NA	NA	CASSSGNQPQHF	TGCGCCAGCAGTTCCGGCAATCAGCCCCAGCATTTT
TRBV3-1/TRBV3-2	17	TRBJ1-2	TRBD1	once	CASSPTLTTGVIYGYTF	TGTGCCAGCAGCCCCACCTTAACGACAGGGGTCATCTATGGCTACACCTTC
TRBV7-2	13	TRBJ1-1	TRBD1	once	CASSSQGAVVAFF	TGTGCCAGCAGTTCACAGGGGGCGGTCGTGGCTTTCTTT
TRBV29-1	15	TRBJ2-1	NA	NA	CSVQGDKSSYNEQFF	TGCAGCGTTCAAGGGGACAAATCCTCCTACAATGAGCAGTTCTTC
TRBV7-8	21	TRBJ2-1	TRBD2	NA	CASSAPQGLAGRSVSYNEQFF	TGTGCCAGCAGCGCACCGCAGGGACTAGCGGGTCGAAGCGTCTCCTACAATGAGCAGTTCTTC
TRBV29-1	11	TRBJ1-2	NA	once	CSVKTGNGYTF	TGCAGCGTGAAAACGGGTAATGGCTACACCTTC
TRBV27	14	TRBJ1-2	TRBD1	NA	CASSFVQGALGYTF	TGTGCCAGCAGTTTTGTTCAGGGGGCGCTTGGCTACACCTTC
TRBV11-2	15	TRBJ2-3	NA	NA	CASSLDGVGSDTQYF	TGTGCCAGCAGCTTAGATGGGGTAGGGTCCGATACGCAGTATTTT
TRBV12-3/TRBV12-4	13	TRBJ2-7	NA	NA	CASSLGGHREQYF	TGTGCCAGCAGTTTAGGGGGACACCGAGAGCAGTACTTC
TRBV24-1	13	TRBJ2-5	TRBD1	once	CATSDDRGETQYF	TGTGCCACCAGTGATGACAGGGGGGAGACCCAGTACTTC
TRBV7-9	15	TRBJ1-1	NA	NA	CASSLVAAANTEAFF	TGTGCCAGCAGCTTAGTGGCGGCGGCGAACACTGAAGCTTTCTTT
TRBV2	12	TRBJ2-3	TRBD2	once	CASGTSADTQYF	TGTGCCTCCGGGACTAGCGCAGATACGCAGTATTTT
TRBV6-5	15	TRBJ2-1	TRBD1	NA	CASSYYGTGVDEQFF	TGTGCCAGCAGTTACTATGGGACAGGGGTCGATGAGCAGTTCTTC
TRBV5-1	19	TRBJ2-1	NA	NA	CASSLDGRGIASSYNEQFF	TGCGCCAGCAGCTTGGATGGACGAGGGATTGCGAGCTCCTACAATGAGCAGTTCTTC
TRBV7-2	14	TRBJ1-5	NA	NA	CASSSTGRYEPQHF	TGTGCCAGCAGCTCGACAGGCCGGTACGAGCCCCAGCATTTT
TRBV6-5	14	TRBJ2-7	NA	NA	CASEPGHQGGEQYF	TGTGCCAGCGAACCGGGACATCAAGGGGGAGAGCAGTACTTC
TRBV30	15	TRBJ1-1	NA	NA	CAWSFRNTPNTEAFF	TGTGCCTGGAGTTTTAGGAACACCCCAAACACTGAAGCTTTCTTT
TRBV5-1	15	TRBJ1-2	TRBD1	NA	CASSEDRGQGYGYTF	TGCGCCAGCAGCGAGGACAGGGGGCAGGGGTATGGCTACACCTTC
TRBV14	13	TRBJ1-2	TRBD1	once	CASSPRTGDGYTF	TGTGCCAGCAGCCCTCGGACAGGGGACGGCTACACCTTC
TRBV28	13	TRBJ2-7	NA	NA	CASSIGESYEQYF	TGTGCCAGCAGCATAGGGGAAAGCTACGAGCAGTACTTC
TRBV9	14	TRBJ2-2	NA	NA	CASSNQPGTGELFF	TGTGCCAGCAGCAACCAGCCCGGGACCGGGGAGCTGTTTTTT
TRBV11-2	13	TRBJ1-5	NA	NA	CASSRSYNQPQHF	TGTGCCAGCAGCCGGAGTTATAATCAGCCCCAGCATTTT
TRBV5-1	16	TRBJ2-5	TRBD2	NA	CASSNGLVPYQETQYF	TGCGCCAGCAGCAACGGACTAGTACCATACCAAGAGACCCAGTACTTC
TRBV5-1	14	TRBJ2-4	TRBD2	once	CASSEGLAPNIQYF	TGCGCCAGCAGCGAGGGACTAGCGCCAAACATTCAGTACTTC
TRBV6-4	14	TRBJ1-5	TRBD1	NA	CASSETGGNQPQHF	TGTGCCAGCAGTGAGACAGGGGGCAATCAGCCCCAGCATTTT
TRBV7-2	14	TRBJ2-5	TRBD1	NA	CASSRDRGTETQYF	TGTGCCAGTTCTAGGGACAGGGGTACGGAGACCCAGTACTTC
TRBV7-2	15	TRBJ2-3	NA	NA	CASSLGDGYTDTQYF	TGTGCCAGCAGCTTAGGCGACGGATACACAGATACGCAGTATTTT
TRBV28	14	TRBJ1-2	NA	NA	CASRPGERGLGYTF	TGTGCCAGCAGACCAGGGGAGAGGGGTCTTGGCTACACCTTC
TRBV28	18	TRBJ2-1	TRBD2	NA	CASSLWRTGRALHNEQFF	TGTGCCAGCAGTTTATGGCGGACCGGGAGGGCCCTCCACAATGAGCAGTTCTTC
TRBV29-1	10	TRBJ1-2	NA	NA	CSVDSNGYTF	TGCAGCGTTGACAGTAATGGCTACACCTTC
TRBV19	13	TRBJ2-3	NA	NA	CASSMDRGDTQYF	TGTGCCAGTAGTATGGACCGGGGAGATACGCAGTATTTT
TRBV6-5	16	TRBJ2-7	TRBD1	NA	CASSYSRTGVGFEQYF	TGTGCCAGCAGTTACTCCCGGACAGGGGTGGGTTTCGAGCAGTACTTC
TRBV2	15	TRBJ2-3	TRBD2	NA	CASSVDAGGPNRQYF	TGTGCCAGCAGTGTAGACGCGGGAGGTCCCAATAGGCAGTATTTT
TRBV25-1	13	TRBJ2-1	TRBD2	NA	CATRGGSGFEQFF	TGTGCCACCCGGGGGGGGAGCGGGTTTGAGCAGTTCTTC
TRBV23-1	21	TRBJ1-1	NA	NA	CASSHLLKQGSGVRPNTEAFF	TGCGCCAGCAGTCATCTCCTTAAACAGGGAAGTGGGGTGAGGCCGAACACTGAAGCTTTCTTT
TRBV7-2	15	TRBJ1-5	NA	NA	CASSLGSDSAQPQHF	TGTGCCAGCAGCTTAGGATCGGACAGCGCACAGCCCCAGCATTTT
TRBV27	13	TRBJ1-2	NA	NA	CASSLSANYGYTF	TGTGCCAGCAGTTTATCAGCCAACTATGGCTACACCTTC
TRBV9	18	TRBJ2-1	NA	NA	CASSVARTGPGAYNEQFF	TGTGCCAGCAGCGTAGCTCGTACGGGACCGGGCGCCTACAATGAGCAGTTCTTC
TRBV13	15	TRBJ2-7	TRBD1	once	CASSLRTGPSYEQYF	TGTGCCAGCAGCTTAAGGACAGGGCCATCCTACGAGCAGTACTTC
TRBV2	11	TRBJ2-7	NA	NA	CASSELSEQYF	TGTGCCAGCAGTGAACTGTCCGAGCAGTACTTC
TRBV9	13	TRBJ1-1	NA	NA	CASSVGERGEAFF	TGTGCCAGCAGCGTAGGGGAGAGGGGTGAAGCTTTCTTT
TRBV12-3/TRBV12-4	11	TRBJ2-1	NA	NA	CASTQGYEQFF	TGTGCCAGCACTCAGGGGTATGAGCAGTTCTTC